The 14 T cell receptor beta chains presented below share a single source sample, sequenced in a study of blood T cell repertoires in COVID-19. TCRdb keeps only in-frame clones here, not all; method: immunoSEQ multiplex PCR. The repertoire holds around 67,000 clones, with approximately 88% as singletons. The sequencing sample was made of peripheral blood. These receptors were taken from a woman of 80 years or more with acute or convalescent COVID-19.

This sequence joins TRBV15 and TRBJ1-4; no clear D gene. Germline CDR1 and CDR2: LNHNV and YYDKDF (reference sequence). The CDR3 has 16 amino acids. Trimming pared 0 bases from V and 5 bases from J, leaving 13 bases between. The DNA of the CDR3 is TGTGCCACCAGCAGAGATCGGGCAGGACTGAATGAAAAACTGTTTTTT. This codes for CATSRDRAGLNEKLFF.

The CDR3 region is CASSPGLANEQFF. The CDR3 nucleotides are TGTGCCAGCTCACCCGGACTAGCTAATGAGCAGTTCTTC. V gene TRBV18 combines with J gene TRBJ2-1, with 8 bases identical to TRBD2. After removal of 3 bases from V and 7 bases from J, the junction contained 2 bases not matched to a gene. This CDR3 is 13 amino acids long. From germline, CDR1 is KGHSH and CDR2 LQKENI. The variable domain in full, with the rest retrieved from reference TRBV18 and TRBJ2-1, is NAGVMQNPRHLVRRRGQEARLRCSPMKGHSHVYWYRQLPEEGLKFMVYLQKENIIDESGMPKERFSAEFPKEGPSILRIQQVVRGDSAAYFCASSPGLANEQFFGPGTRLTVL.

The sample holds one count of this clone. V usage is TRBV2 and J usage is TRBJ1-5, with D unresolved. V was cut by 4 bases and J by 11 bases, with 18 bases left in between. Germline V gene data show CDR1 as SNHLY and CDR2 as FYNNEI. CDR3 length: 14 residues. This CDR3 reads CASSAQSSGVAQHF. CDR3 DNA sequence: TGTGCCAGCAGTGCCCAATCTTCCGGGGTAGCCCAGCATTTT.

The chain joins TRBV28 to TRBJ1-5; D might be TRBD1 (6 bases). This CDR3 is 15 amino acids long. Between the trimmed V and J ends, which lost 5 bases and 4 bases, there was a span of 15 bases. The germline V gene encodes CDR1 MDHEN and CDR2 SYDVKM. The CDR3 protein is CASSVGGGGNQPQHF. DNA for the CDR3: TGTGCCAGCAGTGTGGGAGGGGGAGGGAATCAGCCCCAGCATTTT.

The gene calls are TRBV19 and TRBJ1-5, with 7 bases fitting TRBD1. The CDR3 consists of 16 residues. Unmatched junction bases numbered 17, after V lost 9 bases and J lost 6 bases. Germline CDR1 reads LNHDA; CDR2 reads SQIVND (reference sequence). CDR3 in amino acids: CASSQRGQSDSQPQHF. The CDR3 DNA is TGTGCCAGCAGTCAACGGGGACAGAGTGATAGTCAGCCCCAGCATTTT.

This chain connects TRBV24-1 to TRBJ1-6, with a weak D call TRBD1 (6 bases). Trimming took 9 bases from V and 7 from J, leaving 15 bases between them. CDR1 and CDR2 (germline): KGHDR, SFDVKD. This CDR3 contains 14 residues. The CDR3 nucleotides are TGTGCCACCGGGTGGGGGGGGCGGAATTCACCCCTCCACTTT. This encodes CATGWGGRNSPLHF.

The table lists this clone with a count of one. This sequence joins TRBV9 and TRBJ2-1, with 8 bases lining up with TRBD1. V lost 3 bases to trimming and J lost 7 bases; unmatched junction nucleotides: 6. Germline CDR1 reads SGDLS; CDR2 reads YYNGEE. This CDR3 comprises 14 residues. The CDR3 DNA reads TGTGCCAGCAGCGCAGAGGACAGGGTTAATGAGCAGTTCTTC. Translation: CASSAEDRVNEQFF.

This clone was seen once. The chain couples TRBV28 to TRBJ2-7; D is perhaps TRBD2 (6 bases). The CDR3 spans 15 residues. Germline assignment: CDR1 MDHEN and CDR2 SYDVKM. V was shortened by 6 bases and J by 0 bases, with 15 bases between the two germline ends. The CDR3 protein is CASSQNKGGSYEQYF. The CDR3 DNA sequence: TGTGCCAGCAGCCAAAACAAGGGAGGCTCCTACGAGCAGTACTTC. Variable domain in full (rest from reference TRBV28 and TRBJ2-7): DVKVTQSSRYLVKRTGEKVFLECVQDMDHENMFWYRQDPGLGLRLIYFSYDVKMKEKGDIPEGYSVSREKKERFSLILESASTNQTSMYLCASSQNKGGSYEQYFGPGTRLTVT.

This clone was detected only a few times. The chain couples TRBV11-2 to TRBJ1-6; 7 nucleotides align to TRBD1. Germline V lookup: CDR1 SGHAT, CDR2 FQNNGV. Trimming at V came to 5 bases and at J to 10 bases, leaving 5 bases not matched to a gene. This CDR3 region has 13 residues. The CDR3 bases are TGTGCCAGCAGCACCACAGGGGTGTCACCCCTCCACTTT. It translates to CASSTTGVSPLHF. Combining the CDR3 with reference TRBV11-2 and TRBJ1-6 gives the whole variable domain EAGVAQSPRYKIIEKRQSVAFWCNPISGHATLYWYQQILGQGPKLLIQFQNNGVVDDSQLPKDRFSAERLKGVDSTLKIQPAKLEDSAVYLCASSTTGVSPLHFGNGTRLTVT.

V is TRBV5-6 and J is TRBJ1-2; tentatively, D is TRBD1 (6 bases). Trimming cost V 0 bases and J 5 bases, with 14 bases left between them. Germline CDR1 SGHDT, CDR2 YYEEEE. This CDR3 is 15 amino acids long. In nucleotides, the CDR3 is TGTGCCAGCAGCTTGGCGGCCACCCAGGGGTATGGCTACACCTTC. It translates to CASSLAATQGYGYTF.

The V call is TRBV7-3, the J call TRBJ2-1; D is possibly TRBD2 (5 bases). The germline gives CDR1 SGHTA, CDR2 FQGTGA. V shed 0 bases and J shed 10 bases, with 10 bases lying between them. This CDR3 has 13 residues. CDR3 nucleotide sequence: TGTGCCAGCAGCTTAACGGGAGAGAGAGAGCAGTTCTTC. Amino acid sequence: CASSLTGEREQFF.

The chain combines TRBV5-1 with TRBJ2-5; TRBD2 agrees at 12 bases. V dropped 1 base and J dropped 2; count of bases not matched to a gene: 15. The CDR3 sequence is 20 residues long. Per the germline V gene, CDR1 is SGHRS and CDR2 is YFSETQ. CDR3 nucleotide sequence: TGCGCCAGCAGCTTGCGCAGCGGGGCTAGCGGGGGGGCAAGGCAAGAGACCCAGTACTTC. Translating it yields CASSLRSGASGGARQETQYF.

J is TRBJ2-1 and V is TRBV6-5; D may be TRBD1 (6 bases). V was shortened by 8 bases and J by 8 bases, with 16 bases between the two germline ends. The germline V gene has CDR1 MNHEY and CDR2 SVGAGI. This CDR3 region has 13 residues. CDR3 residues: CASGKQGPHEQFF. DNA of the CDR3: TGTGCCAGCGGGAAACAGGGCCCCCATGAGCAGTTCTTC.

The chain links TRBV13 to TRBJ1-6, with TRBD1 identical over 9 bases. CDR1 PRHDT and CDR2 FYEKMQ come from the germline V gene (reference sequence). The CDR3 contains 14 residues. V dropped 6 bases and J dropped 7; count of bases not matched to a gene: 4. Here the CDR3 reads CASSWTGANSPLHF. DNA of the CDR3: TGTGCCAGCAGTTGGACAGGGGCGAATTCACCCCTCCACTTT.